Following are 23 T cell receptor beta chains from one sample sequenced in a study of molecular identifiers for immune sequencing clone quantification. TCRdb recomputed calls from the PCR reads with MiXCR, one row per CDR3 protein. The sample shows over 550,000 distinct CDR3 sequences, approximately 24% of them seen only once. Sequencing was performed on naive CD8+ T cells from blood, with Jurkat cell RNA spiked in. Subset reported: FACS-sorted CD8+CD4-CCR7+CD45RA+ naive T cells. The receptor source for this set is a human donor in good health. Some libraries in this study had Jurkat cell RNA spiked in.

The chain recombines TRBV5-6 with TRBJ2-7; TRBD2 matches at 12 bases. This CDR3 region has 16 residues. Germline-derived CDR1 and CDR2 are SGHDT and YYEEEE. J gave up 2 bases and V 1 base, and 4 bases lay outside the gene matches. The CDR3 bases are TGTGCCAGCAGCTTGTCCCGACTAGCGGGAGCCTACGAGCAGTACTTC. Its protein is CASSLSRLAGAYEQYF.

This clonotype was observed a handful of times. The chain recombines TRBV27 with TRBJ2-1; D not resolved. The CDR3 has 14 amino acids. Germline values: CDR1 MNHEY, CDR2 SMNVEV (reference sequence). The CDR3 DNA sequence: TGTGCAGCAGCCCCCTCGCTCAACTACAATGAGCAGTTCTTC. Translating gives CAAAPSLNYNEQFF.

The chain is built from TRBV11-2 and TRBJ2-1; no clear D. Trimming stripped 5 bases from V and 9 bases from J, with 17 bases between. The CDR3 runs to 14 residues. Germline values: CDR1 SGHAT, CDR2 FQNNGV. CDR3 sequence reads: CASSLLVDPIEQFF. CDR3 DNA sequence: TGTGCCAGCAGCCTTCTTGTAGACCCCATTGAGCAGTTCTTC.

This chain joins TRBV24-1 and TRBJ2-6; 9 bases are a match to TRBD1. This CDR3 spans 19 amino acids. Germline values: CDR1 KGHDR, CDR2 SFDVKD. With V trimmed by 2 bases and J by 2 bases, 9 bases remained unmatched. CDR3 coding DNA: TGTGCCACCAGTGATTCAGTACCGGGACAGGGAACTGGGGCCAACGTCCTGACTTTC. Translation: CATSDSVPGQGTGANVLTF.

The table lists this clonotype with many counts. This chain links TRBV30 with TRBJ2-7, with 10 nucleotides matching TRBD1. After removal of 6 bases from V and 3 bases from J, the junction contained 8 bases not matched to a gene. This CDR3 region has 14 residues. Germline CDR1 reads GTSNPN; CDR2 reads SVGIG (reference sequence). DNA of the CDR3: TGTGCCTGTTGGTCCGGGACAGGGGTCTACGAGCAGTACTTC. This sequence encodes CACWSGTGVYEQYF.

This clonotype was counted ten times or more. The gene calls are TRBV29-1 and TRBJ1-1; D uncertain. From germline, CDR1 is SQVTM and CDR2 ANQGSEA. The CDR3 is 12 amino acids. Trimming removed 8 bases at V and 4 bases at J, with 14 bases between. CDR3 residues: CSSIIGSTEAFF. CDR3 in DNA: TGCAGCTCAATTATTGGGAGCACTGAAGCTTTCTTT.

About this clonotype itself: This could be a read error, since a much larger clone is one nucleotide away. A read error is likely, as this CDR3 ends without the conserved phenylalanine or tryptophan. The CDR3 sequence: CASSRAGQGGQPQHS. In DNA, the CDR3 is TGTGCCAGCAGCCGAGCGGGACAGGGCGGTCAGCCCCAGCATTCT. The genes are TRBV2 and TRBJ1-5; 9 nucleotides line up with TRBD1. The germline V gene has CDR1 SNHLY and CDR2 FYNNEI. The ends lost 6 bases at V and 6 bases at J; junction bases unmatched: 9. This CDR3 contains 15 residues.

In regard to this clonotype: Possible read error: a much larger clone is one base away. The final CDR3 position lacks the conserved phenylalanine or tryptophan, pointing to a likely read error. This chain uses TRBV29-1 with TRBJ2-3; TRBD2 agrees at 12 bases. The CDR3 is 15 residues long. V lost 7 bases to trimming and J lost 4 bases; unmatched junction nucleotides: 9. Germline V gene data show CDR1 as SQVTM and CDR2 as ANQGSEA. The CDR3 nucleotides read TGCAGCGACGGCCCTAGCGGGGGGGCCTCAGATACGCAGTATGTT. The encoded protein is CSDGPSGGASDTQYV.

This clonotype occurred many times. V and J are TRBV2 and TRBJ1-1; weak D call: TRBD1 (6 bases). The V gene's germline CDR1 is SNHLY and CDR2 FYNNEI. This CDR3 contains 14 residues. Trimming removed 5 bases from V and 1 base from J, with 11 bases in between. The CDR3 DNA sequence: TGTGCCAGCAGTTTCCGGGACACGAACACTGAAGCTTTCTTT. Amino acids: CASSFRDTNTEAFF.

At least ten counts were recorded for this clonotype. The V call is TRBV5-6, the J call TRBJ1-1; D gene uncertain. Between the trimmed V and J ends, which lost 1 base and 6 bases, there was a span of 7 bases. Germline assignment: CDR1 SGHDT and CDR2 YYEEEE. The CDR3 has 12 residues. The CDR3 coding sequence is TGTGCCAGCAGCTTGAGCAGGTCTGAAGCTTTCTTT. The encoded protein is CASSLSRSEAFF.

This clonotype was seen only a few times. An end of the junction differs from the germline gene, which may be a read error. This chain links TRBV9 with TRBJ2-1, with 7 nucleotides matching TRBD2. CDR3 size: 15 residues. Looked up from germline, CDR1 is SGDLS and CDR2 is YYNGEE. The CDR3 DNA is TGTGCCAGCAGCCCTAGCGGAGTCCCCTACAATGAGCATTTCTTC. Residues: CASSPSGVPYNEHFF.

This chain uses TRBV7-9 with TRBJ2-3, with 11 bases fitting TRBD2. CDR3 length: 16 amino acids. CDR1 and CDR2 from the germline V gene are SEHNR and FQNEAQ (reference sequence). Trimming took 4 bases from V and 4 from J; bases not matched to a gene: 7. The DNA for the CDR3 is TGTGCCAGCAGCTCATTACTAGCGGGAGTGCCAGATACGCAGTATTTT. This translates into CASSSLLAGVPDTQYF.

This chain links TRBV12-3 or TRBV12-4 with TRBJ2-7; D gene unclear. Trimming removed 1 base at V and 4 bases at J, with 8 bases between. This CDR3 has 13 residues. The CDR3 DNA is TGTGCCAGCAGTTTAGTGGCAGCTTACGAGCAGTACTTC. Amino acids: CASSLVAAYEQYF.

This clonotype has at least ten counts. The rearrangement joins TRBV7-9 to TRBJ1-1; D ambiguous. There are 10 residues in the CDR3. The germline V gene has CDR1 SEHNR and CDR2 FQNEAQ (reference sequence). V was pared by 3 bases and J by 8 bases, with 4 bases between. CDR3 in DNA: TGTGCCAGCAGCTTCCAGGAAGCTTTCTTT. Translating it yields CASSFQEAFF.

In the case of this clonotype: Relative to the germline gene, one junction end is altered; a read error may explain this. The rearrangement links TRBV15 to TRBJ1-4, with D unclear. This CDR3 has 16 amino acids. Germline V gives CDR1 LNHNV, CDR2 YYDKDF (reference sequence). The CDR3, as DNA: TGTGCCACCGGCAGAGATATTGGTACCGGCTTGAGGGATCTGTTTTTT. This codes for CATGRDIGTGLRDLFF.

With regard to this clonotype: A far larger clone is off by one base, so a read error is likely. The CDR3, as DNA: TGTGCCAGCAGTTCGATGATGAACACTGAAGCTTTCTTT. Translated: CASSSMMNTEAFF. The chain links TRBV28 to TRBJ1-1; D not certain. From germline, CDR1 is MDHEN and CDR2 SYDVKM. V was trimmed by 4 bases and J by 0 bases, leaving 6 bases between them. The CDR3 runs 13 residues.

This clonotype has a handful of counts. The V call is TRBV25-1, the J call TRBJ2-5; 9 bases align to TRBD2. The CDR3 sequence is 18 residues long. Germline V gene lookup returns CDR1 MGHDK and CDR2 SYGVNS. The trim removed 1 base at V and 2 bases at J, leaving 11 bases unmatched. The CDR3 nucleotides are TGTGCCAGCAGTGAATCGTTAGCGGGAGTAGCAGGGCAAGAGACCCAGTACTTC. This gives the protein CASSESLAGVAGQETQYF.

Here the CDR3 DNA reads TGTGCCAGCAGTGAAGGCGTTCCCGGGGAGCTGTTTTTT. Amino acids: CASSEGVPGELFF. The chain employs TRBV6-4 and TRBJ2-2, with no clear D. Germline CDR1 and CDR2: MRHNA and SNTAGT. This CDR3 contains 13 residues. V shed 3 bases and J shed 6 bases, with 8 bases lying between them.

This rearrangement joins TRBV9 to TRBJ2-7, with 7 nucleotides matching TRBD1. Germline CDR1 is SGDLS and CDR2 is YYNGEE. After removal of 7 bases from V and 0 bases from J, the junction contained 10 bases not matched to a gene. The CDR3 has 15 residues. The CDR3: CASGLGTASSYEQYF. DNA for the CDR3: TGTGCCAGCGGCCTCGGGACAGCTAGCTCCTACGAGCAGTACTTC.

This clonotype was counted a few times. The rearrangement uses TRBV18 and TRBJ2-7; 8 positions match TRBD2. Germline loops: CDR1 KGHSH, CDR2 LQKENI. With 6 bases clipped from V and 9 bases from J, the junction kept 10 bases outside the gene matches. This CDR3 spans 13 amino acids. The CDR3 is CASSLDGGDGQYF. Written as DNA, the CDR3 is TGTGCCAGCTCCCTGGACGGGGGGGATGGGCAGTACTTC. Full variable domain (rest looked up from reference TRBV18 and TRBJ2-7): NAGVMQNPRHLVRRRGQEARLRCSPMKGHSHVYWYRQLPEEGLKFMVYLQKENIIDESGMPKERFSAEFPKEGPSILRIQQVVRGDSAAYFCASSLDGGDGQYFGPGTRLTVT.

This clonotype has a single count. This chain links TRBV27 with TRBJ2-1; 7 nucleotides line up with TRBD2. CDR3 size: 17 residues. J was trimmed by 1 base and V by 2 bases; bases with no gene match: 8. The germline CDR1 and CDR2 sequences are MNHEY and SMNVEV (reference sequence). DNA of the CDR3: TGTGCCAGCAGTTTAATTGCGCTAGCGGCTTCCTACAATGAGCAGTTCTTC. This sequence encodes CASSLIALAASYNEQFF.

This clonotype was recorded only once. Possible read error: a much larger clone is one base away. This chain's CDR3 is CASRSGVRRNSPLHF. In DNA form, the CDR3 reads TGTGCCAGCAGATCCGGGGTCAGGCGGAATTCACCCCTCCACTTT. The chain recombines TRBV7-9 with TRBJ1-6, with no clear D. CDR3 length: 15 residues. The germline V gene encodes CDR1 SEHNR and CDR2 FQNEAQ (reference sequence). Trimming took off 6 bases at V and 7 bases at J, with 16 bases between the two ends.

Points on this clonotype: A much larger clone is a single base away; this may be a read error. This chain links TRBV7-9 with TRBJ2-7; TRBD2 aligns across 11 bases. Germline V gene sequence: CDR1 SEHNR, CDR2 FQNEAQ (reference sequence). This CDR3 has 16 amino acids. CDR3 nucleotide sequence: TGTGCCGGCAGCCCTACTCCGACTAGCGGGGCCGACGAGCAGTACTTC. Its protein product is CAGSPTPTSGADEQYF.